Each of the 27 T cell receptor beta chains below was sequenced from the same sample in a study of blood T cell repertoires in COVID-19. The table came from immunoSEQ multiplex PCR; TCRdb's copy has only in-frame clones and leaves some out. The sample yields around 150,000 clones, around 79% seen once. The sample taken for sequencing was PBMCs or T cells enriched from blood (not recorded which). The receptor source for this set is a middle-aged man who had recovered from COVID-19.

V gene TRBV5-1 combines with J gene TRBJ1-2; D possibly corresponds to TRBD1 (5 bases). The CDR3 is made up of 15 amino acids. The germline V gene has CDR1 SGHRS and CDR2 YFSETQ. V dropped 0 bases and J dropped 7 bases, with 16 bases sitting between them. CDR3 in DNA: TGCGCCAGCAGCTTGGGGCAGGGTGCCCTCTCTGGCTACACCTTC. Its protein is CASSLGQGALSGYTF.

The chain employs TRBV30 and TRBJ1-4; 7 bases align to TRBD1. Germline values: CDR1 GTSNPN, CDR2 SVGIG (reference sequence). Germline trimming cut 6 bases from V and 8 bases from J; bases unmatched to any gene: 9. This CDR3 is built from 13 residues. CDR3 in amino acids: CACFDRAGEKLFF. Here the CDR3 DNA reads TGTGCCTGTTTCGACAGGGCAGGGGAAAAACTGTTTTTT. Full variable domain (missing parts from reference TRBV30 and TRBJ1-4): SQTIHQWPATLVQPVGSPLSLECTVEGTSNPNLYWYRQAAGRGLQLLFYSVGIGQISSEVPQNLSASRPQDRQFILSSKKLLLSDSGFYLCACFDRAGEKLFFGSGTQLSVL.

This chain connects TRBV4-2 to TRBJ2-7, with 7 bases fitting TRBD2. The V segment lost 2 bases and the J segment 0 bases; nucleotides outside the gene matches: 7. Germline V CDR1 and CDR2: LGHNA, YNFKEQ. CDR3 size: 16 residues. The DNA of the CDR3 is TGTGCCAGCAGCCAAATGGCGGGGGAGAGCTCCTACGAGCAGTACTTC. It codes for CASSQMAGESSYEQYF.

This clone occurred once. The rearrangement links TRBV11-1 to TRBJ1-1; D call uncertain. Between the trimmed V and J ends, which lost 5 bases and 3 bases, there was a span of 16 bases. CDR1 SGHAT and CDR2 FQDESV come from the germline V gene (reference sequence). The CDR3 has 15 amino acids. The CDR3 here is CASSPPTNRDTEAFF. The CDR3 bases are TGTGCCAGCAGCCCACCGACCAATCGGGACACTGAAGCTTTCTTT.

This clone was counted a few times. The rearrangement joins TRBV13 to TRBJ2-3, with 14 nucleotides matching TRBD2. Germline CDR1 and CDR2: PRHDT and FYEKMQ (reference sequence). CDR3 length equals 18 residues. V dropped 4 bases and J dropped 4; count of bases not matched to a gene: 10. CDR3 region: CASSSMLRLAGGPDTQYF. The CDR3 DNA follows: TGTGCCAGCAGCTCAATGCTCCGACTAGCGGGAGGGCCAGATACGCAGTATTTT. Supplemented by reference TRBV13 and TRBJ2-3, the full variable domain reads AAGVIQSPRHLIKEKRETATLKCYPIPRHDTVYWYQQGPGQDPQFLISFYEKMQSDKGSIPDRFSAQQFSDYHSELNMSSLELGDSALYFCASSSMLRLAGGPDTQYFGPGTRLTVL.

This chain links TRBV11-2 with TRBJ2-4; maybe TRBD2 (5 bases). The germline V and J ends were trimmed by 5 bases and 6 bases, with 11 bases remaining between them. CDR3 length: 13 amino acids. The germline CDR1 and CDR2 sequences are SGHAT and FQNNGV. CDR3 nucleotides: TGTGCCAGCAGCCCTGCCGGGGTAAACATTCAGTACTTC. It yields the protein CASSPAGVNIQYF.

This rearrangement joins TRBV6-5 to TRBJ1-2; 10 positions agree with TRBD1. The V segment lost 6 bases and the J segment 6 bases; nucleotides outside the gene matches: 4. Germline CDR1 and CDR2: MNHEY and SVGAGI. This CDR3 is 13 amino acids long. The CDR3 spells CASRGTGENGYTF. CDR3 DNA: TGTGCCAGCAGGGGGACAGGGGAAAATGGCTACACCTTC.

The rearrangement joins TRBV29-1 to TRBJ2-1; TRBD2 might be the D (6 bases). The CDR3 is 16 residues long. V was clipped by 2 bases and J by 0 bases, with 14 bases between them. Germline V CDR1 and CDR2: SQVTM, ANQGSEA. The CDR3 region is CSVELGGSGSYNEQFF. DNA for the CDR3: TGCAGCGTTGAATTGGGGGGATCTGGCTCCTACAATGAGCAGTTCTTC.

The J gene is TRBJ2-2, the V gene TRBV11-3; D ambiguous. The V gene lost 5 bases and the J gene lost 8 bases, with 6 bases spanning the gap. This CDR3 comprises 11 residues. CDR1 and CDR2 (germline): SGHNT, YENEEA. This CDR3 reads CASSITGELFF. CDR3 nucleotide sequence: TGTGCCAGCAGCATAACAGGGGAGCTGTTTTTT.

V usage is TRBV18 and J usage is TRBJ2-5; 8 bases fit TRBD2. V lost 3 bases, J lost 5 bases, and 8 bases stayed unmatched. CDR3 size: 15 residues. The V gene's germline CDR1 is KGHSH and CDR2 LQKENI. CDR3 in amino acids: CASSPDRLALETQYF. The CDR3 coding sequence is TGTGCCAGCTCACCTGATAGACTAGCGTTGGAGACCCAGTACTTC.

V gene TRBV9 combines with J gene TRBJ1-1; D uncertain. The germline CDR1 and CDR2 sequences are SGDLS and YYNGEE. This CDR3 comprises 15 residues. V was clipped by 0 bases and J by 2 bases, with 11 bases between them. The CDR3 DNA follows: TGTGCCAGCAGCGTAGGACAACAAGCCAACACTGAAGCTTTCTTT. Its translation: CASSVGQQANTEAFF.

This chain uses TRBV10-2 with TRBJ2-5, with 9 bases aligning to TRBD2. CDR1 and CDR2 from the germline V gene are WSHSY and SAAADI. The CDR3 consists of 15 residues. Losses at the gene ends were 6 bases for V and 5 bases for J; bases not matched to a gene: 10. The CDR3 region has the DNA TGCGCCAGCAGAGGAACTAGCGGGTTTGGGGAGACCCAGTACTTC. This translates into CASRGTSGFGETQYF.

This chain links TRBV5-1 with TRBJ1-4, with TRBD1 matching 7 bases. After removal of 4 bases from V and 6 bases from J, the junction contained 3 bases not matched to a gene. CDR3 length equals 13 residues. Looked up from germline, CDR1 is SGHRS and CDR2 is YFSETQ. CDR3 coding DNA: TGCGCCAGCAGCGAAGGGACAGATGAAAAACTGTTTTTT. The encoded protein is CASSEGTDEKLFF.

The chain combines TRBV7-9 with TRBJ1-2; 10 bases map to TRBD1. The V and J ends lost 5 bases and 7 bases, in that order; junction bases with no gene match: 16. From germline, CDR1 is SEHNR and CDR2 FQNEAQ (reference sequence). The CDR3 consists of 17 residues. CDR3 residues: CASSLLGGQGIVGGYTF. CDR3 nucleotides: TGTGCCAGCAGCCTACTCGGGGGACAGGGGATAGTCGGTGGCTACACCTTC.

The chain employs TRBV7-2 and TRBJ1-3, with D unclear. In germline, CDR1 is SGHTA, CDR2 FQGNSA. Deletions cut 2 bases from V and 0 bases from J, with 8 bases between. The CDR3 spans 15 residues. CDR3 loop: CASSLQYSSGNTIYF. The DNA for the CDR3 is TGTGCCAGCAGCTTACAGTACAGCTCTGGAAACACCATATATTTT.

The chain has TRBV28 and TRBJ1-2; D is possibly TRBD1 (6 bases). The V and J ends lost 8 bases and 4 bases respectively, with 23 bases between them. Germline V gene lookup returns CDR1 MDHEN and CDR2 SYDVKM. The CDR3 consists of 16 residues. Here the CDR3 DNA reads TGTGCCAGCGTCTTGTCTTTAGCAGGGGCAGGCTATGGCTACACCTTC. Translation gives CASVLSLAGAGYGYTF.

This chain joins TRBV11-3 and TRBJ2-1; 9 positions match TRBD1. V dropped 6 bases and J dropped 5; count of bases not matched to a gene: 5. The CDR3 is 14 amino acids. The germline V gene encodes CDR1 SGHNT and CDR2 YENEEA. The CDR3 DNA follows: TGTGCCAGCAGAGCGGACAGGGGCCACAATGAGCAGTTCTTC. Translation: CASRADRGHNEQFF.

The J gene is TRBJ1-1, the V gene TRBV15; 7 bases line up with TRBD1. Germline-derived CDR1 and CDR2 are LNHNV and YYDKDF (reference sequence). The V and J ends lost 8 bases and 0 bases, in that order; junction bases with no gene match: 6. The CDR3 is 14 amino acids. CDR3 bases: TGTGCCACCGGAAAGGGGGCAATGAACACTGAAGCTTTCTTT. Its translation: CATGKGAMNTEAFF.

The chain has TRBV15 and TRBJ1-5; the match to TRBD1 covers 8 bases. Per germline, CDR1 LNHNV and CDR2 YYDKDF (reference sequence). J gave up 7 bases and V 1 base, and 6 bases lay outside the gene matches. CDR3 length equals 15 residues. The CDR3 sequence: CATSRATGGGQPQHF. The CDR3 DNA reads as TGTGCCACCAGCAGAGCCACAGGGGGAGGACAGCCCCAGCATTTT.

The chain couples TRBV18 to TRBJ1-4; D ambiguous. The CDR3 length is 15 residues. Germline assignment: CDR1 KGHSH and CDR2 LQKENI. Trimming left V 1 base short and J 3 bases short, with 9 bases between. The CDR3 protein is CASSPREGSNEKLFF. CDR3 nucleotide sequence: TGTGCCAGCTCACCACGGGAGGGATCTAATGAAAAACTGTTTTTT. Combining the CDR3 with reference TRBV18 and TRBJ1-4 gives the whole variable domain NAGVMQNPRHLVRRRGQEARLRCSPMKGHSHVYWYRQLPEEGLKFMVYLQKENIIDESGMPKERFSAEFPKEGPSILRIQQVVRGDSAAYFCASSPREGSNEKLFFGSGTQLSVL.

The V gene is TRBV19, the J gene TRBJ2-5; tentatively, D is TRBD1 (6 bases). Germline loops: CDR1 LNHDA, CDR2 SQIVND (reference sequence). CDR3 size: 13 residues. The germline V and J ends were trimmed by 2 bases and 9 bases, with 13 bases remaining between them. CDR3 DNA sequence: TGTGCCAGTAGTATAAGAGGGGGATTGTCCCAGTACTTC. Protein: CASSIRGGLSQYF.

The V gene is TRBV5-1, the J gene TRBJ2-7; D is perhaps TRBD2 (6 bases). CDR1 is SGHRS and CDR2 is YFSETQ in the germline V gene. Trimming took 4 bases from V and 6 from J, leaving 20 bases between them. The CDR3 runs to 15 residues. The CDR3 coding sequence is TGCGCCAGCAGCCTTGGGACTCCCAAGTCCGGCGAGCAGTACTTC. This translates into CASSLGTPKSGEQYF.

The DNA for the CDR3 is TGCGCCAGCAGCTTGAGGGGTATCGGAGATAATTCACCCCTCCACTTT. It specifies CASSLRGIGDNSPLHF. The chain uses TRBV5-1 and TRBJ1-6; D is perhaps TRBD1 (5 bases). With 1 base removed from V and 5 bases from J, the gap between germline ends came to 13 bases. Germline V gene sequence: CDR1 SGHRS, CDR2 YFSETQ. CDR3 size: 16 residues.

The CDR3 here is CASSPSGYTEAFF. CDR3 nucleotide sequence: TGCGCCAGCAGCCCGTCCGGGTACACTGAAGCTTTCTTT. V usage is TRBV5-1 and J usage is TRBJ1-1; D not certain. CDR1 and CDR2 (germline): SGHRS, YFSETQ. The germline V and J ends were trimmed by 4 bases and 3 bases, with 10 bases remaining between them. The CDR3 has 13 amino acids. The whole variable domain, filled in from reference TRBV5-1 and TRBJ1-1, reads KAGVTQTPRYLIKTRGQQVTLSCSPISGHRSVSWYQQTPGQGLQFLFEYFSETQRNKGNFPGRFSGRQFSNSRSEMNVSTLELGDSALYLCASSPSGYTEAFFGQGTRLTVV.

The chain employs TRBV12-3 or TRBV12-4 and TRBJ1-1; D is unresolved. The CDR3 has 13 residues. Between the trimmed V and J ends, which lost 6 bases and 0 bases, there was a span of 8 bases. The CDR3 sequence is CASSSYMNTEAFF. CDR3 DNA sequence: TGTGCCAGCAGCTCATACATGAACACTGAAGCTTTCTTT.

V usage is TRBV5-1 and J usage is TRBJ1-1; TRBD1 aligns across 10 bases. Looked up from germline, CDR1 is SGHRS and CDR2 is YFSETQ. V lost 7 bases, J lost 5 bases, and 8 bases stayed unmatched. This CDR3 spans 14 amino acids. CDR3 DNA sequence: TGCGCCAGCGGGACAGGGGATCGGGTGACTGAAGCTTTCTTT. It yields the protein CASGTGDRVTEAFF.

The chain combines TRBV29-1 with TRBJ1-2; tentative D call: TRBD1 (6 bases). The CDR3 loop spans 14 amino acids. Germline assignment: CDR1 SQVTM and CDR2 ANQGSEA. V was shortened by 7 bases and J by 0 bases, with 15 bases between the two germline ends. This CDR3 reads CSAESDRANYGYTF. The CDR3 region has the DNA TGCAGCGCAGAATCGGACAGAGCTAACTATGGCTACACCTTC.